This T cell receptor (beta chain) was recorded in a study of blood T cell repertoires in COVID-19. This clone was detected once. Produced via immunoSEQ multiplex PCR; TCRdb's table is partial and in-frame only. The sample lists nearly 250,000 clones; around 86% were seen once. The junction had 4 bases not matched to a gene; V was cut back by 3 bases and J by 8 bases. There are 14 residues in the CDR3. Germline loops: CDR1 KGHSH, CDR2 LQKENI. The TCR originated in an elderly woman with COVID-19, enrolled during active disease. Material: peripheral blood. This chain joins TRBV18 and TRBJ1-2; 12 positions agree with TRBD1. The CDR3 DNA is TGTGCCAGCTCACCGCCCGGGACAGGGGGCGGCTACACCTTC. Amino acid sequence: CASSPPGTGGGYTF.